This TCR beta chain was sequenced during a study of metastatic and nonmetastatic thyroid tumors. Study as a whole: Across peripheral blood and tumor or nodule tissue samples taken from malignant and benign thyroid patients, the repertoires were compared with one another. The study, taken as a whole, reports: TCR beta diversity was reportedly significantly higher in malignant thyroid tumors than benign nodules, in blood and tumor.

This clone was seen a single time. What it recognizes is unknown. Thyroid surgery was performed in patients who had received no treatment beforehand. Per the original data handling: Built for papillary thyroid cancer, a distant-metastasis classifier drew on CDR3 differences across clinicopathological groups. TCRdb reprocessed the PCR reads using MiXCR. TCRdb's processing, not the authors', yielded these V and J calls. The data contain roughly 18,000 clones, about a quarter of them singletons. The junction had 9 bases not matched to a gene; V was cut back by 7 bases and J by 4 bases. Germline CDR1 reads DFQATT; CDR2 reads SNEGSKA (reference sequence). The CDR3 spans 13 residues.

The chain recombines TRBV20-1 with TRBJ2-7, with 8 bases aligning to TRBD1. Sequenced: tumor tissue. The source of this sequence is a female donor with papillary thyroid cancer or a benign thyroid nodule (not recorded which). Some clones in this sample may be carry-over from other donors' samples. The CDR3, as DNA: TGCAGTGTTACGGGACAGGACAAATACGAGCAGTACTTC. Amino acid sequence: CSVTGQDKYEQYF.